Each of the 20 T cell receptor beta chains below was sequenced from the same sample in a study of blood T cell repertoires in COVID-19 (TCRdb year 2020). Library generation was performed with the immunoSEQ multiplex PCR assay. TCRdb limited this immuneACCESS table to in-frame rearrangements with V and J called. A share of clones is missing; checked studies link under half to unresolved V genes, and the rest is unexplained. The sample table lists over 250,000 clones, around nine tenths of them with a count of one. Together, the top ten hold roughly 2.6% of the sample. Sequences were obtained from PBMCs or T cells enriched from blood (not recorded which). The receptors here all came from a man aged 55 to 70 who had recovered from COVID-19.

The CDR3 DNA reads as TGTGCCAGCAGGCAGGGATCTGGAAACACCATATATTTT. Protein sequence: CASRQGSGNTIYF. The chain carries TRBV7-9 and TRBJ1-3, with D possibly matching TRBD1 (5 bases). With 6 bases removed from V and 1 base from J, the gap between germline ends came to 7 bases. The CDR3 has 13 amino acids. Per germline, CDR1 SEHNR and CDR2 FQNEAQ (reference sequence).

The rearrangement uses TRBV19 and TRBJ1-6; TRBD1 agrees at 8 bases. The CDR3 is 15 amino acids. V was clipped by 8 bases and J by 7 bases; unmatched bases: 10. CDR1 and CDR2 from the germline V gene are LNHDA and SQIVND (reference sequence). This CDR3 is CASALAGTGNSPLHF. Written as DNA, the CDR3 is TGTGCCAGTGCCCTAGCCGGGACAGGAAATTCACCCCTCCACTTT.

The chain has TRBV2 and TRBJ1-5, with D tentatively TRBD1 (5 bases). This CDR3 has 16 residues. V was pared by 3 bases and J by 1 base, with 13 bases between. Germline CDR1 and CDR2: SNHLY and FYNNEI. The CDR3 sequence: CASSERQGRSNQPQHF. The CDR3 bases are TGTGCCAGCAGTGAGAGGCAGGGAAGGAGCAATCAGCCCCAGCATTTT.

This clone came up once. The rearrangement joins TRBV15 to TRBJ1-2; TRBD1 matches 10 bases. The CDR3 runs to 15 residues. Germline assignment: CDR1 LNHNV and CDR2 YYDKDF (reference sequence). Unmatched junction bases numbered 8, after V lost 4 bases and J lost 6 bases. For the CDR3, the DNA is TGTGCCACCAGCATGCCCGGGACAGGGGTGGATGGCTACACCTTC. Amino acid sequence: CATSMPGTGVDGYTF.

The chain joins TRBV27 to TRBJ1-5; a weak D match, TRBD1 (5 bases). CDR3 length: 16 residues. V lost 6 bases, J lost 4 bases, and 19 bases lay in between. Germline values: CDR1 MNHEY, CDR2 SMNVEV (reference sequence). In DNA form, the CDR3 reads TGTGCCAGCAGCCCACTTTTTTGGGGGGAGAATCAGCCCCAGCATTTT. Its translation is CASSPLFWGENQPQHF.

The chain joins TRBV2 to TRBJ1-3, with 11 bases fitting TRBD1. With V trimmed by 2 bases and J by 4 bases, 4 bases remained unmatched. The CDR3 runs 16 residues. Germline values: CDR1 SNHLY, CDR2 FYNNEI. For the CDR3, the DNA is TGTGCCAGCAGTGAATGGGGACAGGGGGAAGGAAACACCATATATTTT. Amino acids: CASSEWGQGEGNTIYF.

The CDR3 reads CASSHLRGGNTEAFF. For the CDR3, the DNA is TGCGCCAGCAGCCACTTAAGGGGGGGGAACACTGAAGCTTTCTTT. The chain employs TRBV4-1 and TRBJ1-1; D perhaps matches TRBD1 (6 bases). The CDR3 covers 15 residues. With 3 bases removed from V and 1 base from J, the gap between germline ends came to 12 bases. Germline lookup yields CDR1 MGHRA and CDR2 YSYEKL.

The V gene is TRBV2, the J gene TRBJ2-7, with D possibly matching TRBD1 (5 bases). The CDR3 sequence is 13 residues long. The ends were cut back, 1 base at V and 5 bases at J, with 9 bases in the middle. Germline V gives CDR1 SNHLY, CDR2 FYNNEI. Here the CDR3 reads CASSEGSGNEQYF. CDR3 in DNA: TGTGCCAGCAGTGAAGGATCAGGGAACGAGCAGTACTTC. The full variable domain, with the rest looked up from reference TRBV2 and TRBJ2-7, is EPEVTQTPSHQVTQMGQEVILRCVPISNHLYFYWYRQILGQKVEFLVSFYNNEISEKSEIFDDQFSVERPDGSNFTLKIRSTKLEDSAMYFCASSEGSGNEQYFGPGTRLTVT.

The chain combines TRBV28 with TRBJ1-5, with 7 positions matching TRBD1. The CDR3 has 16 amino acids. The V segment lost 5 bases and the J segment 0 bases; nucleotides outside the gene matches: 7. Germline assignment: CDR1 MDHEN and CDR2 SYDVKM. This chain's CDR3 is CASSPGQITSNQPQHF. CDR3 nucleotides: TGTGCCAGCAGTCCGGGACAGATCACTAGCAATCAGCCCCAGCATTTT.

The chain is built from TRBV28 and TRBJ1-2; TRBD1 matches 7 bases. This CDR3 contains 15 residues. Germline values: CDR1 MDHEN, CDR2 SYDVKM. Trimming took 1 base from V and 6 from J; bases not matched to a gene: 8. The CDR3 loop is CASSLSDRLRHGYTF. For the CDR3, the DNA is TGTGCCAGCAGTTTATCGGACAGGCTCCGTCATGGCTACACCTTC.

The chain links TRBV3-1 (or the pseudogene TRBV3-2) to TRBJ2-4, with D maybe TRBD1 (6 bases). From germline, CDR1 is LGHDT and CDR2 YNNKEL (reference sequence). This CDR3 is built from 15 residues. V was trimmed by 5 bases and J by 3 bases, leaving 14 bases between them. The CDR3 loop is CASSGTILGKNIQYF. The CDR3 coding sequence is TGTGCCAGCAGCGGGACAATTCTGGGCAAAAACATTCAGTACTTC.

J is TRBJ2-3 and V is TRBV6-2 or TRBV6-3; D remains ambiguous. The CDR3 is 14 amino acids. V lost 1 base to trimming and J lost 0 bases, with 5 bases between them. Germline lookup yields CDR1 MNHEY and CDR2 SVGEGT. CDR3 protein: CASSYFASTDTQYF. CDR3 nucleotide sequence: TGTGCCAGCAGTTACTTTGCGAGCACAGATACGCAGTATTTT.

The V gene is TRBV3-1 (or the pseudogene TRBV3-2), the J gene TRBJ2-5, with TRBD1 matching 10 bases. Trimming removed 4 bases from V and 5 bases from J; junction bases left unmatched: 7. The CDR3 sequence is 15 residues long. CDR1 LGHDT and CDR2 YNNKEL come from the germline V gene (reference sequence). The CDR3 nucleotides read TGTGCCAGCAGCCTGCTGGGACAGGGGTCTGAGACCCAGTACTTC. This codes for CASSLLGQGSETQYF.

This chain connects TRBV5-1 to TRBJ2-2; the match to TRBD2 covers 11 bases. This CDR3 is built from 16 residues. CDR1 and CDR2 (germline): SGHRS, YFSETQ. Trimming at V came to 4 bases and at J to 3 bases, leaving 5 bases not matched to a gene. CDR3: CASSLGTSGYTGELFF. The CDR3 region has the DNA TGCGCCAGCAGCCTCGGGACTAGCGGATACACCGGGGAGCTGTTTTTT.

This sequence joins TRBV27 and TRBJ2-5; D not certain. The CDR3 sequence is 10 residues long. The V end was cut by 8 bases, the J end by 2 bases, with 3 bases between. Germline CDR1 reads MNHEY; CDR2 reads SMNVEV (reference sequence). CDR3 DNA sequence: TGTGCCAGCGTACAAGAGACCCAGTACTTC. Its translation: CASVQETQYF.

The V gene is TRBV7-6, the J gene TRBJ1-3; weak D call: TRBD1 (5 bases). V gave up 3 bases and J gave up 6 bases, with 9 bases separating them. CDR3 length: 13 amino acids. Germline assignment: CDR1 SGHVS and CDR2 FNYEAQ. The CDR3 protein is CASSLGQLNTIYF. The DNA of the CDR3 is TGTGCCAGCAGCTTGGGGCAGCTAAACACCATATATTTT.

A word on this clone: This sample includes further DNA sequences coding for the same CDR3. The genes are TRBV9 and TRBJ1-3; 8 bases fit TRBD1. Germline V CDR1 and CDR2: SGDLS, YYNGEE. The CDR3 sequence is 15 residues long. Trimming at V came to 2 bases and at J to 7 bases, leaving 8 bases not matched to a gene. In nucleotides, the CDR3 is TGTGCCAGCAGCGTCGGGACAGGCTCGGGGAACACCATATATTTT. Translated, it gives CASSVGTGSGNTIYF.

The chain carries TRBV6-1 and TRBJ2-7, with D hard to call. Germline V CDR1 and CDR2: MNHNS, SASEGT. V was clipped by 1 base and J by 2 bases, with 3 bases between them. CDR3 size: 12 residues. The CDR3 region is CASSEGTYEQYF. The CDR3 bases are TGTGCCAGCAGTGAAGGTACCTACGAGCAGTACTTC.

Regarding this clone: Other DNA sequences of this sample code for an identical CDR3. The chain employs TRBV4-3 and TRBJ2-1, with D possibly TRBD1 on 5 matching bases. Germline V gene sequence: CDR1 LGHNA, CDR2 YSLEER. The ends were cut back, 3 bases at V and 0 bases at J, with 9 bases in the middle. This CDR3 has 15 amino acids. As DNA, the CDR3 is TGCGCCAGCAGCCAGGACAAGAGCTCCTACAATGAGCAGTTCTTC. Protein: CASSQDKSSYNEQFF.

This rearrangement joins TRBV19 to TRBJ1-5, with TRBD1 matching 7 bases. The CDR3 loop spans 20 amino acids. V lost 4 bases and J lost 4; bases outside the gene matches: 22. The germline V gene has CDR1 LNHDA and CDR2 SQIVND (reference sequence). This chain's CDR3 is CASSTRPGQRPHWSNQPQHF. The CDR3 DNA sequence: TGTGCCAGTAGTACTAGGCCGGGACAGCGTCCTCACTGGTCAAATCAGCCCCAGCATTTT.